Detailed here is one TCR beta chain. Its antigen remains unknown. TCRB transcripts that were expressed got sequenced, as all of the isolated RNA had been reverse transcribed. TCRdb keeps only in-frame clones here, not all; method: immunoSEQ multiplex PCR. The sample lists a few hundred thousand clones; 25% to 30% were seen once. These data are taken from a study of beta chain features in type 1 diabetes. Overall study results and limits: Fewer insertions but more deletions were seen at VDJ junctions in type 1 diabetes patients.

The germline V and J ends were trimmed by 1 base and 2 bases, with 16 bases remaining between them. Germline V gene data show CDR1 as SGHRS and CDR2 as YFSETQ. CDR3 length: 16 amino acids. The V gene is TRBV5-1, the J gene TRBJ2-7, with D perhaps matching TRBD1 (5 bases). The specimen sequenced was central memory CD4+ T cells from blood. The TCR was taken from a man younger than 40 in good health. Here the CDR3 DNA reads TGCGCCAGCAGCTTGTTTCGTGGCGCAGGGACCTACGAGCAGTACTTC. The encoded protein is CASSLFRGAGTYEQYF.